This T cell receptor beta chain appears in the sequencing data of a study of T cells after yellow fever vaccination. TCRdb re-derived calls from the 5' RACE reads in MiXCR, one entry per CDR3 protein. This table holds some 390,000 distinct CDR3 sequences, 6.2% found once. The length of the CDR3 is 16 residues. The germline gives CDR1 KGHSH, CDR2 LQKENI. The ends lost 0 bases at V and 5 bases at J; junction bases unmatched: 7. The chain couples TRBV18 to TRBJ1-1; 9 bases agree with TRBD1. The clonotype was recovered from a young man who received the YFV17D yellow fever vaccine. Material: PBMCs, obtained 5 days after the yellow fever booster vaccination. This CDR3 reads CASSPPHRGLGTEAFF. The CDR3 DNA follows: TGTGCCAGCTCACCACCTCACAGGGGGCTGGGTACTGAAGCTTTCTTT.